These 11 T cell receptor beta chains originate from one sample sequenced in a study of blood T cell repertoires in COVID-19. Some clones are missing from TCRdb's copy, which holds only in-frame ones; the method was immunoSEQ multiplex PCR. The sample lists fewer than 400,000 clones; about nine tenths were seen once. Sequencing was carried out using PBMCs or T cells enriched from blood (not recorded which). Receptors were obtained from a woman aged 18-30 years who had recovered from COVID-19.

The genes are TRBV7-8 and TRBJ2-5, with 9 bases aligning to TRBD1. Looked up from germline, CDR1 is SGHVS and CDR2 is FQNEAQ. The CDR3 runs to 16 residues. V trimming: 1 base; J trimming: 1 base; junction bases outside the gene matches: 4. The CDR3, as DNA: TGTGCCAGCAGCTTAGTGACAGGGGGATTCCAAGAGACCCAGTACTTC. This gives the protein CASSLVTGGFQETQYF.

This rearrangement joins TRBV19 to TRBJ1-2; 10 bases agree with TRBD1. Germline V gene lookup returns CDR1 LNHDA and CDR2 SQIVND (reference sequence). V lost 6 bases, J lost 6 bases, and 16 bases stayed unmatched. The CDR3 spans 17 residues. The CDR3 DNA follows: TGTGCCAGTAGGCATAATCACGTTCCCGGGACAGGGGATGGCTACACCTTC. Translation: CASRHNHVPGTGDGYTF. Complete variable domain (other parts from reference TRBV19 and TRBJ1-2): DGGITQSPKYLFRKEGQNVTLSCEQNLNHDAMYWYRQDPGQGLRLIYYSQIVNDFQKGDIAEGYSVSREKKESFPLTVTSAQKNPTAFYLCASRHNHVPGTGDGYTFGSGTRLTVV.

This chain uses TRBV6-5 with TRBJ2-1, with TRBD1 matching 8 bases. This CDR3 has 14 amino acids. The ends lost 8 bases at V and 12 bases at J; junction bases unmatched: 15. CDR1 MNHEY and CDR2 SVGAGI come from the germline V gene. This CDR3 reads CASLASPGGATQFF. The CDR3 nucleotides read TGTGCCAGCTTAGCCAGTCCAGGGGGCGCGACGCAGTTCTTC.

This chain links TRBV7-2 with TRBJ2-6; D possibly corresponds to TRBD2 (6 bases). The CDR3 consists of 15 residues. The germline CDR1 and CDR2 sequences are SGHTA and FQGNSA. The ends were cut back, 4 bases at V and 3 bases at J, with 10 bases in the middle. The CDR3 reads CASSSQEGGANVLTF. In DNA, the CDR3 is TGTGCCAGCAGCTCTCAGGAGGGTGGGGCCAACGTCCTGACTTTC.

The chain is built from TRBV3-1 (or the pseudogene TRBV3-2) and TRBJ2-2; D gene ambiguous. V was cut by 4 bases and J by 7 bases, with 19 bases left in between. The CDR3 is 16 amino acids. In germline, CDR1 is LGHDT, CDR2 YNNKEL (reference sequence). CDR3 bases: TGTGCCAGCAGCCGGAGTCCCAGCATCCAAGGCGGGGAGCTGTTTTTT. This codes for CASSRSPSIQGGELFF.

This chain joins TRBV12-3 or TRBV12-4 and TRBJ2-5; D might be TRBD2 (5 bases). Trimming cost V 5 bases and J 5 bases, with 9 bases left between them. This CDR3 has 12 amino acids. Written as DNA, the CDR3 is TGTGCCAGCAGTCCGGCGGGCGAGACCCAGTACTTC. It translates to CASSPAGETQYF.

The CDR3 DNA reads as TGTGCCACCCAGGGACTAGCGGGAGTCGAGCAGTTCTTC. Its protein product is CATQGLAGVEQFF. The chain links TRBV25-1 to TRBJ2-1, with 14 bases that match TRBD2. The ends lost 10 bases at V and 10 bases at J; junction bases unmatched: 6. The CDR3 loop spans 13 amino acids. From germline, CDR1 is MGHDK and CDR2 SYGVNS. Full variable domain (rest looked up from reference TRBV25-1 and TRBJ2-1): EADIYQTPRYLVIGTGKKITLECSQTMGHDKMYWYQQDPGMELHLIHYSYGVNSTEKGDLSSESTVSRIRTEHFPLTLESARPSHTSQYLCATQGLAGVEQFFGPGTRLTVL.

CDR3 sequence reads: CASSLVRGRSTEAFF. The DNA of the CDR3 is TGTGCCAGCAGCTTAGTGCGGGGAAGGAGCACTGAAGCTTTCTTT. This chain joins TRBV7-2 and TRBJ1-1; D is undetermined. V lost 1 base to trimming and J lost 4 bases, with 13 bases between them. Germline V lookup: CDR1 SGHTA, CDR2 FQGNSA. The CDR3 is made up of 15 amino acids.

This chain joins TRBV28 and TRBJ2-3; 11 positions match TRBD2. The J segment lost 5 bases and the V segment lost 3 bases, leaving 4 bases of the junction unmatched. CDR1 is MDHEN, CDR2 SYDVKM, per germline. The CDR3 length is 15 residues. The CDR3 sequence is CASSFSGRAIDTQYF. CDR3 nucleotides: TGTGCCAGCAGTTTTAGCGGGAGGGCCATAGATACGCAGTATTTT.

This clone was counted once. The chain joins TRBV9 to TRBJ2-7; 8 bases line up with TRBD1. Germline assignment: CDR1 SGDLS and CDR2 YYNGEE. The CDR3 is 14 amino acids. Trimming at V came to 3 bases and at J to 4 bases, leaving 6 bases not matched to a gene. The CDR3: CASSASGQGYEQYF. DNA for the CDR3: TGTGCCAGCAGCGCAAGCGGACAGGGATACGAGCAGTACTTC.

The V call is TRBV20-1, the J call TRBJ2-1; no clear D gene. Germline CDR1 is DFQATT and CDR2 is SNEGSKA (reference sequence). The CDR3 covers 11 residues. The V gene lost 3 bases and the J gene lost 7 bases, with 7 bases spanning the gap. This CDR3 is CSASGGNEQFF. The CDR3 DNA follows: TGCAGTGCTAGTGGCGGAAATGAGCAGTTCTTC.